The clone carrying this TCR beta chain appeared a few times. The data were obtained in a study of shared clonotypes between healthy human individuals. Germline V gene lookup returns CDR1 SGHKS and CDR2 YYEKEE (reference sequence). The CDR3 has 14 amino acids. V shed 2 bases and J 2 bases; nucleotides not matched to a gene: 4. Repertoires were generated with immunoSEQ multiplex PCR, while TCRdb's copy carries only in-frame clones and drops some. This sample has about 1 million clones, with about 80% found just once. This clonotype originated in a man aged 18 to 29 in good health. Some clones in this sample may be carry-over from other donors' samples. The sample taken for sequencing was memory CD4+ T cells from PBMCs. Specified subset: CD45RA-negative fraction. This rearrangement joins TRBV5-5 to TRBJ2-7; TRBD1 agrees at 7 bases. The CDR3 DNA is TGTGCCAGCAGCTTCGACAGGGACCCCTACGAGCAGTACTTC. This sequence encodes CASSFDRDPYEQYF.